The rows below give T cell receptor beta chains drawn from one sample of a study of vaccination effects on CD4 cells after COVID-19. Some clones are missing from TCRdb's copy, which holds only in-frame ones; the method was immunoSEQ multiplex PCR. This table holds tens of thousands of clones, roughly four fifths found once. Which antigens these TCRs recognize remains unknown. The sequencing here drew on CD4+ T cells from PBMCs cultured with HCoV-229E spike peptides, taken after COVID-19 vaccination. The source of these receptors is a human donor who received a COVID-19 vaccine. CDR3s include the opening cysteine and the closing phenylalanine or tryptophan. Each record gives: CDR3 length, clone size, D gene, J gene, V gene, CDR3 DNA, CDR3 protein. The D gene is left open where the match is weak. Not all rows give a size; the values are once, few, many and, for expanded clones, a class.

CDR3 length: 15; clone size: NA; D gene: NA; J gene: TRBJ2-3; V gene: TRBV30; CDR3 DNA: TGTGCCTGGAGTTTACAGCTCTTCTTCGCAGATACGCAGTATTTT; CDR3 protein: CAWSLQLFFADTQYF
CDR3 length: 13; clone size: NA; D gene: NA; J gene: TRBJ1-2; V gene: TRBV12-5; CDR3 DNA: TGTGCTAGTGGTTCGGAGGGGGGCTATGGCTACACCTTC; CDR3 protein: CASGSEGGYGYTF
CDR3 length: 13; clone size: NA; D gene: TRBD2; J gene: TRBJ2-7; V gene: TRBV10-2; CDR3 DNA: TGCGCCAGCAGAGCTAGCGGGAGTTACGAGCAGTACTTC; CDR3 protein: CASRASGSYEQYF
CDR3 length: 13; clone size: NA; D gene: NA; J gene: TRBJ1-2; V gene: TRBV10-2; CDR3 DNA: TGCGCCAGCAGTGGGGACGGAGGTTATGGCTACACCTTC; CDR3 protein: CASSGDGGYGYTF
CDR3 length: 11; clone size: NA; D gene: NA; J gene: TRBJ2-1; V gene: TRBV29-1; CDR3 DNA: TGCAGCGTTGTGCCGCGAACTGAGCAGTTCTTC; CDR3 protein: CSVVPRTEQFF
CDR3 length: 17; clone size: NA; D gene: TRBD2; J gene: TRBJ2-4; V gene: TRBV4-1; CDR3 DNA: TGCGCCAGCAGCCAAGGATCAGGCGGGAGTACCAAAAACATTCAGTACTTC; CDR3 protein: CASSQGSGGSTKNIQYF
CDR3 length: 17; clone size: NA; D gene: NA; J gene: TRBJ1-6; V gene: TRBV5-1; CDR3 DNA: TGCGCCAGCAGCTTGGCTCAGCAGGGCCATTCGGGTTCACCCCTCCACTTT; CDR3 protein: CASSLAQQGHSGSPLHF
CDR3 length: 13; clone size: NA; D gene: TRBD2; J gene: TRBJ2-7; V gene: TRBV10-3; CDR3 DNA: TGTGCCACCCTCTTCCGGGAGGATTACGAGCAGTACTTC; CDR3 protein: CATLFREDYEQYF
CDR3 length: 17; clone size: NA; D gene: TRBD1; J gene: TRBJ2-3; V gene: TRBV18; CDR3 DNA: TGTGCCAGCTCACCCCTACAGGGGGAACTGGGCACAGATACGCAGTATTTT; CDR3 protein: CASSPLQGELGTDTQYF
CDR3 length: 15; clone size: NA; D gene: NA; J gene: TRBJ1-2; V gene: TRBV5-1; CDR3 DNA: TGCGCCAGCAGCTTAGCGTCAGACCCTAACTATGGCTACACCTTC; CDR3 protein: CASSLASDPNYGYTF
CDR3 length: 15; clone size: NA; D gene: NA; J gene: TRBJ2-5; V gene: TRBV5-1; CDR3 DNA: TGCGCCAGCAGCTTTAGTGGGGATAGGCAAGAGACCCAGTACTTC; CDR3 protein: CASSFSGDRQETQYF
CDR3 length: 17; clone size: NA; D gene: TRBD2; J gene: TRBJ2-1; V gene: TRBV9; CDR3 DNA: TGTGCCAGCAGCGTAGGGGGGGGACTAGCGGGCTACAATGAGCAGTTCTTC; CDR3 protein: CASSVGGGLAGYNEQFF
CDR3 length: 10; clone size: NA; D gene: NA; J gene: TRBJ2-5; V gene: TRBV28; CDR3 DNA: TGTGCCAGCAGTCAAGAGACCCAGTACTTC; CDR3 protein: CASSQETQYF
CDR3 length: 13; clone size: NA; D gene: NA; J gene: TRBJ1-2; V gene: TRBV2; CDR3 DNA: TGTGCCAGCAGTGAAGAGGGTTGGTTTGGCTACACCTTC; CDR3 protein: CASSEEGWFGYTF
CDR3 length: 14; clone size: NA; D gene: NA; J gene: TRBJ2-3; V gene: TRBV29-1; CDR3 DNA: TGCAGCGTTGATGTCGGGGTATCCACAGATACGCAGTATTTT; CDR3 protein: CSVDVGVSTDTQYF
CDR3 length: 13; clone size: NA; D gene: NA; J gene: TRBJ1-2; V gene: TRBV6-6; CDR3 DNA: TGTGCCAGTCGGACAGATAGTAACTATGGCTACACCTTC; CDR3 protein: CASRTDSNYGYTF
CDR3 length: 15; clone size: NA; D gene: NA; J gene: TRBJ1-2; V gene: TRBV6-5; CDR3 DNA: TGTGCCAGCAGTTACTCTGCAGGGGACCGCTATGGCTACACCTTC; CDR3 protein: CASSYSAGDRYGYTF
CDR3 length: 16; clone size: NA; D gene: TRBD2; J gene: TRBJ2-7; V gene: TRBV5-4; CDR3 DNA: TGTGCCAGCAGCCCCCAGGGAGGGTCCATATCCTACGAGCAGTACTTC; CDR3 protein: CASSPQGGSISYEQYF
CDR3 length: 15; clone size: NA; D gene: NA; J gene: TRBJ1-6; V gene: TRBV2; CDR3 DNA: TGTGCCAGCAGTGGGGGACGGGGAGATAATTCACCCCTCCACTTT; CDR3 protein: CASSGGRGDNSPLHF
CDR3 length: 14; clone size: NA; D gene: NA; J gene: TRBJ2-1; V gene: TRBV5-1; CDR3 DNA: TGCGCCAGCAGCTTGGCAGGCAGGGGGGGTGAGCAGTTCTTC; CDR3 protein: CASSLAGRGGEQFF
CDR3 length: 19; clone size: NA; D gene: TRBD2; J gene: TRBJ2-7; V gene: TRBV15; CDR3 DNA: TGTGCCACCAGCAGAGATGGGGAGGGACTAGCGGGGATCTCCTACGAGCAGTACTTC; CDR3 protein: CATSRDGEGLAGISYEQYF
CDR3 length: 15; clone size: few; D gene: NA; J gene: TRBJ2-5; V gene: TRBV3-1/TRBV3-2; CDR3 DNA: TGTGCCAGCAGCCAGAACGGGGGGCCGGGGGAGACCCAGTACTTC; CDR3 protein: CASSQNGGPGETQYF
CDR3 length: 15; clone size: NA; D gene: TRBD1; J gene: TRBJ1-1; V gene: TRBV6-5; CDR3 DNA: TGTGCCAGCAGGGGACAGGGGGCCGGAAACACTGAAGCTTTCTTT; CDR3 protein: CASRGQGAGNTEAFF
CDR3 length: 12; clone size: few; D gene: NA; J gene: TRBJ1-2; V gene: TRBV2; CDR3 DNA: TGTGCCAGCAGGGGAGAGGTCTATGGCTACACCTTC; CDR3 protein: CASRGEVYGYTF
CDR3 length: 16; clone size: once; D gene: TRBD2; J gene: TRBJ2-7; V gene: TRBV27; CDR3 DNA: TGTGCCAGCAGTTTGATGAAGCGGGAGTGGTCCTACGAGCAGTACTTC; CDR3 protein: CASSLMKREWSYEQYF
CDR3 length: 15; clone size: NA; D gene: TRBD2; J gene: TRBJ2-1; V gene: TRBV2; CDR3 DNA: TGTGCCAGCAGTGAAGTACTAGCGGGTTACAATGAGCAGTTCTTC; CDR3 protein: CASSEVLAGYNEQFF
CDR3 length: 16; clone size: NA; D gene: TRBD1; J gene: TRBJ1-2; V gene: TRBV3-1/TRBV3-2; CDR3 DNA: TGTGCCAGCAGCCAAGCCCCGACAGGGGGCCAAGGTGGCTACACCTTC; CDR3 protein: CASSQAPTGGQGGYTF
CDR3 length: 15; clone size: few; D gene: TRBD1; J gene: TRBJ2-7; V gene: TRBV25-1; CDR3 DNA: TGTGCCAGCAGTGATGGTAACAGGGGTTCCTACGAGCAGTACTTC; CDR3 protein: CASSDGNRGSYEQYF
CDR3 length: 17; clone size: NA; D gene: TRBD2; J gene: TRBJ2-7; V gene: TRBV2; CDR3 DNA: TGTGCCAGCAATCGATATTCGGGGGGAGGATATTCCTACGAGCAGTACTTC; CDR3 protein: CASNRYSGGGYSYEQYF
CDR3 length: 15; clone size: NA; D gene: NA; J gene: TRBJ1-2; V gene: TRBV9; CDR3 DNA: TGTGCCAGCAGCGTAGGACAGACGGCTAACTATGGCTACACCTTC; CDR3 protein: CASSVGQTANYGYTF
CDR3 length: 16; clone size: NA; D gene: TRBD1; J gene: TRBJ1-6; V gene: TRBV4-1; CDR3 DNA: TGCGCCAGCAGAGCGGGGACAGGCATTCATAATTCACCCCTCCACTTT; CDR3 protein: CASRAGTGIHNSPLHF
CDR3 length: 15; clone size: NA; D gene: TRBD2; J gene: TRBJ2-3; V gene: TRBV10-2; CDR3 DNA: TGCGCCAGCAGTGTGGTAGCGGGGGGATCAGATACGCAGTATTTT; CDR3 protein: CASSVVAGGSDTQYF
CDR3 length: 13; clone size: NA; D gene: NA; J gene: TRBJ1-5; V gene: TRBV18; CDR3 DNA: TGTGCCAGCTCACCTGGTTCGCAACAGCCCCAGCATTTT; CDR3 protein: CASSPGSQQPQHF
CDR3 length: 13; clone size: few; D gene: NA; J gene: TRBJ1-2; V gene: TRBV7-9; CDR3 DNA: TGTGCCAGCAGCTCCACAGGGCCCCATGGCTACACCTTC; CDR3 protein: CASSSTGPHGYTF
CDR3 length: 18; clone size: NA; D gene: NA; J gene: TRBJ2-1; V gene: TRBV18; CDR3 DNA: TGTGCCAGCTCACCTCCTACAGGGACTCAAACTCCCGGGAATGAGCAGTTCTTC; CDR3 protein: CASSPPTGTQTPGNEQFF
CDR3 length: 15; clone size: NA; D gene: NA; J gene: TRBJ1-5; V gene: TRBV10-3; CDR3 DNA: TGTGCCATCAGTGACCTAGGCTTGGGAGATCAGCCCCAGCATTTT; CDR3 protein: CAISDLGLGDQPQHF
CDR3 length: 17; clone size: NA; D gene: TRBD1; J gene: TRBJ1-5; V gene: TRBV24-1; CDR3 DNA: TGTGCCACCAGTGATTCTCCTGACAGGGGAGGCAATCAGCCCCAGCATTTT; CDR3 protein: CATSDSPDRGGNQPQHF
CDR3 length: 16; clone size: NA; D gene: NA; J gene: TRBJ2-3; V gene: TRBV13; CDR3 DNA: TGTGCCAGCAGCTCCCACAGGGTGTCAAGGGCAGATACGCAGTATTTT; CDR3 protein: CASSSHRVSRADTQYF
CDR3 length: 11; clone size: NA; D gene: NA; J gene: TRBJ2-5; V gene: TRBV5-4; CDR3 DNA: TGTGCCAGCAGCTCGCGGGGGCCCCAGTACTTC; CDR3 protein: CASSSRGPQYF
CDR3 length: 17; clone size: NA; D gene: TRBD2; J gene: TRBJ2-1; V gene: TRBV3-1/TRBV3-2; CDR3 DNA: TGTGCCAGCAGCCAAGAGAGACTAGCGGCCACCTACAATGAGCAGTTCTTC; CDR3 protein: CASSQERLAATYNEQFF
CDR3 length: 10; clone size: NA; D gene: NA; J gene: TRBJ1-4; V gene: TRBV20-1; CDR3 DNA: TGCAGTGCCCCAGGCCCAAAACTGTTTTTT; CDR3 protein: CSAPGPKLFF